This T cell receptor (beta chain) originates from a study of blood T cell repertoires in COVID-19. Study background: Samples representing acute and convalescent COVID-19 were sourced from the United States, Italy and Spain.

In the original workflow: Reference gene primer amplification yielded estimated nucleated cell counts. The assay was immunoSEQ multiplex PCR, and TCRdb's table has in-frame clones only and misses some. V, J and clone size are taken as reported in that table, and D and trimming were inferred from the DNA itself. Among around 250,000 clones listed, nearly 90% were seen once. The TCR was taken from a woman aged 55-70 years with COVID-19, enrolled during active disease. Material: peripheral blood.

CDR3: CASSPQQGGGNTIYF. DNA of the CDR3: TGCGCCAGCAGCCCCCAACAGGGGGGCGGAAACACCATATATTTT. The chain employs TRBV5-1 and TRBJ1-3; 8 bases line up with TRBD1. Trimming cost V 4 bases and J 4 bases; bases outside gene matches: 7. Germline-derived CDR1 and CDR2 are SGHRS and YFSETQ. The CDR3 runs to 15 residues.